This T cell receptor (beta chain) was sequenced for a study of OX40 agonist ivuxolimab in advanced cancers. The CDR3 extends over 16 amino acids. Germline loops: CDR1 SGHTA, CDR2 FQGNSA. Trimming took 1 base from V and 7 from J; bases not matched to a gene: 4. Exclusion of a patient followed from autoimmune disease history or systemic immunosuppression. Here immunoSEQ multiplex PCR was the method, and the copy in TCRdb shows in-frame clones only, minus some. This sample carries 99,000 or so clones, approximately 95% of them seen once, and the ten largest clones take less than 0.2%. The TCR sequence derives from an adult with an advanced solid tumor such as melanoma, head and neck, liver or kidney cancer. The input for sequencing was CD4+ or CD8+ T cells sorted from blood, taken in a trial of the OX40 agonist ivuxolimab. The chain carries TRBV7-2 and TRBJ2-2; 12 nucleotides line up with TRBD1. Here the CDR3 DNA reads TGTGCCAGCAGCTTAGGGGACAGGGGGCATGGCGGGGAGCTGTTTTTT. This translates into CASSLGDRGHGGELFF.